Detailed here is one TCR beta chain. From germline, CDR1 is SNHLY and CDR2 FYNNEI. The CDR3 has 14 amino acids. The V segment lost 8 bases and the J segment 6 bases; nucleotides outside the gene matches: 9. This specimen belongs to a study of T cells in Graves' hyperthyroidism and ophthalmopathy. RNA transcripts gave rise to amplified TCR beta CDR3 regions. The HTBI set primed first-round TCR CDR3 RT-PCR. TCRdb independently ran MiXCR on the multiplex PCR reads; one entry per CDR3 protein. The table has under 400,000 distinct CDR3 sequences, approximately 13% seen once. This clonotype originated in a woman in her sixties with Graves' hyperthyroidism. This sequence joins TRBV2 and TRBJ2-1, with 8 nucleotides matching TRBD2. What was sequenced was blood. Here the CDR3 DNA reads TGTGCCAGCGGCAAAATAGGACTAGCCAATGAGCAGTTCTTC. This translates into CASGKIGLANEQFF.